This T cell receptor beta chain appears in the sequencing data of a study of response to subunit inactivated influenza vaccine. Trimming took 6 bases from V and 5 from J; bases not matched to a gene: 5. CDR3 length: 14 residues. CDR1 and CDR2 (germline): DFQATT, SNEGSKA (reference sequence). One entry per CDR3 protein, called by TCRdb with MiXCR from the RT-PCR reads. The table includes about 240,000 distinct CDR3 sequences, more than 9% detected once. This clonotype was counted once. Its antigen remains unidentified. Points from the study as a whole: The authors proposed limited new T cell recruitment per seasonal influenza vaccination.

This clonotype was obtained from a man aged 45-65 years who received an inactivated influenza vaccine. The rearrangement joins TRBV20-1 to TRBJ2-3; 13 bases are shared with TRBD2. Sequencing was performed on non-naive T cells sorted from PBMCs, taken 14 days before vaccination. The CDR3 loop reads CSAPTSGGLDTQYF. CDR3 in DNA: TGCAGTGCACCGACTAGCGGGGGGTTAGATACGCAGTATTTT.